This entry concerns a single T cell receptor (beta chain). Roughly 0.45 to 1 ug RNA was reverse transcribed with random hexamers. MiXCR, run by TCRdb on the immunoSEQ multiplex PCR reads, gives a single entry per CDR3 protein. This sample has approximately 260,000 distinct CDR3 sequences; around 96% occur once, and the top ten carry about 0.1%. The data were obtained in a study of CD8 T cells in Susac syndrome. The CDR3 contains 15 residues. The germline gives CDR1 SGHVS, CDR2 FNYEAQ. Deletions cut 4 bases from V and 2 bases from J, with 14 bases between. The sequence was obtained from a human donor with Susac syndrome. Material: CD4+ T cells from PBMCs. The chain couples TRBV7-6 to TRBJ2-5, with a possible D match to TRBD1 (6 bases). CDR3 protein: CASSSLGQRQETQYF. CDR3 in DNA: TGTGCCAGCAGCTCCCTAGGACAGCGACAAGAGACCCAGTACTTC.